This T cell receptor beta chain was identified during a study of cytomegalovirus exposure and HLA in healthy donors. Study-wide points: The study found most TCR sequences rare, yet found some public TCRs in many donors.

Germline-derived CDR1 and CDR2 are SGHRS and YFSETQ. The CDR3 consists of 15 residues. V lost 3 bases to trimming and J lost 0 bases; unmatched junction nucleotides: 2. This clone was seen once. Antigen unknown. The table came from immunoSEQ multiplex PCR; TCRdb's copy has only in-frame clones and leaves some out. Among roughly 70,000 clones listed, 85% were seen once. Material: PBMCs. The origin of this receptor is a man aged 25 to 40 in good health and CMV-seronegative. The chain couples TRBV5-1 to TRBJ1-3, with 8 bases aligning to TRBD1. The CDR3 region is CASSSTGGSGNTIYF. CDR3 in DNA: TGCGCCAGCAGCTCTACAGGGGGCTCTGGAAACACCATATATTTT.